This T cell receptor beta chain was captured by sequencing in a study of shared clonotypes between healthy human individuals. The assay was run at deep level. Libraries were prepared by immunoSEQ multiplex PCR; TCRdb keeps only in-frame clonotypes and omits some of them. Altogether about 2 million clones are present, about 94% being singletons, with the ten largest covering under 1.5%. CDR3 length equals 18 residues. Trimming at V came to 3 bases and at J to 4 bases, leaving 16 bases not matched to a gene. As defined, naive CD8 cells were CD45RO-negative and positively selected for CCR7, with terminally differentiated effector memory CD45RA+ cells excluded.

This receptor was identified in a man younger than 35 in good health. Sequenced input: naive CD8+ T cells sorted from blood. The chain has TRBV23-1 and TRBJ2-7, with 9 positions matching TRBD2. TRBV23-1 is known as an ORF, though its function is uncertain. In nucleotides, the CDR3 is TGCGCCAGCAGTCACCGACAGACTTGGGCGGGAGGGAAGTACGAGCAGTACTTC. This gives the protein CASSHRQTWAGGKYEQYF.